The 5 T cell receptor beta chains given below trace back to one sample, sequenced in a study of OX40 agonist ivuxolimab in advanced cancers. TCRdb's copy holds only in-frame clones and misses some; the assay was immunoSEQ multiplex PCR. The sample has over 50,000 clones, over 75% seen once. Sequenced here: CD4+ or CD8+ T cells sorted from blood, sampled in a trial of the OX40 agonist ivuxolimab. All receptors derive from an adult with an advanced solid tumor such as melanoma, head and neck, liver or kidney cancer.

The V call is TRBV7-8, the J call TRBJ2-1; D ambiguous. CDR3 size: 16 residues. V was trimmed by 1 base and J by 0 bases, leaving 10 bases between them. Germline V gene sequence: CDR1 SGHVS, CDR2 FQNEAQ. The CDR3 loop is CASSLEGYRSYNEQFF. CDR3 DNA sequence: TGTGCCAGCAGCTTAGAAGGGTACCGCTCCTACAATGAGCAGTTCTTC.

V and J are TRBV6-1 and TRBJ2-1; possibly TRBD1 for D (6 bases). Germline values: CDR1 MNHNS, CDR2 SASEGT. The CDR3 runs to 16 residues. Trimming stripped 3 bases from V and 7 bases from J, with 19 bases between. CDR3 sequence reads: CASSDTGSFSGNEQFF. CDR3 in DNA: TGTGCCAGCAGTGATACAGGGTCATTTTCGGGGAATGAGCAGTTCTTC.

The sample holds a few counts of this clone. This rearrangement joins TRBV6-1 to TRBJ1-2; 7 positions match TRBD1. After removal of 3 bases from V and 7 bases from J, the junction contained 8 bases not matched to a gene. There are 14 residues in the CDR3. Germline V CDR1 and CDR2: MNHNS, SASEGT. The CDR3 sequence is CASSDNRGFGGYTF. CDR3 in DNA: TGTGCCAGCAGTGATAACAGGGGCTTCGGTGGCTACACCTTC.

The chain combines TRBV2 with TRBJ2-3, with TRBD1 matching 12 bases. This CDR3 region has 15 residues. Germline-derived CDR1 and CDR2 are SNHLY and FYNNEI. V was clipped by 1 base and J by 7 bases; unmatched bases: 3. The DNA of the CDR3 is TGTGCCAGCAGTGAAGGGGACAGGGGGCCACATACGCAGTATTTT. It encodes CASSEGDRGPHTQYF.

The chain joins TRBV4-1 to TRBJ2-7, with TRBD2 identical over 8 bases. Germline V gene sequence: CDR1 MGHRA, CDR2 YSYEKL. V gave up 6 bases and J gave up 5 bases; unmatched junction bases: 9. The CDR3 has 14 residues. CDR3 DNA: TGCGCCAGCAGTCCGGGAGCGGGAGAACACGAGCAGTACTTC. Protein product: CASSPGAGEHEQYF.